A selection of T cell receptor beta chains follows, all from one sample in a study of blood T cell repertoires in COVID-19. Produced via immunoSEQ multiplex PCR; TCRdb's table is partial and in-frame only. The data contain more than 45,000 clones, approximately 90% of them seen just once; the ten biggest clones take up approximately 4.9%. Material for sequencing was peripheral blood. These receptors were obtained from a man in his sixties or seventies with acute or convalescent COVID-19. Both conserved end residues are part of each CDR3. D genes are given only for firm matches. For some rows the clone size is stated as once, few or many, or as a class when expanded; others skip it.

J gene: TRBJ2-7
CDR3 length: 15
V gene: TRBV5-5
D gene: TRBD1
clone size: NA
CDR3 protein: CASSPVGTENYEQYF
CDR3 DNA: TGTGCCAGCAGCCCGGTGGGGACAGAGAACTACGAGCAGTACTTC

J gene: TRBJ1-2
CDR3 length: 13
V gene: TRBV12-3/TRBV12-4
D gene: NA
clone size: NA
CDR3 protein: CASSSQATYGYTF
CDR3 DNA: TGTGCCAGCAGTTCACAGGCAACCTATGGCTACACCTTC

J gene: TRBJ2-7
CDR3 length: 14
V gene: TRBV6-2/TRBV6-3
D gene: NA
clone size: NA
CDR3 protein: CASSPPAGWYEQYF
CDR3 DNA: TGTGCCAGCAGTCCCCCGGCAGGGTGGTACGAGCAGTACTTC

J gene: TRBJ1-2
CDR3 length: 15
V gene: TRBV19
D gene: NA
clone size: NA
CDR3 protein: CASSPPGGGNYGYTF
CDR3 DNA: TGTGCCAGTAGTCCACCGGGGGGCGGGAACTATGGCTACACCTTC

J gene: TRBJ2-2
CDR3 length: 18
V gene: TRBV21-1
D gene: NA
clone size: NA
CDR3 protein: CASSKRGGLDANTGELFF
CDR3 DNA: TGTGCCAGCAGCAAACGGGGGGGTTTAGACGCGAACACCGGGGAGCTGTTTTTT

J gene: TRBJ2-2
CDR3 length: 16
V gene: TRBV11-2
D gene: TRBD2
clone size: NA
CDR3 protein: CASSPGEGWMFGELFF
CDR3 DNA: TGTGCCAGCAGCCCCGGGGAGGGATGGATGTTCGGGGAGCTGTTTTTT

J gene: TRBJ2-1
CDR3 length: 16
V gene: TRBV6-4
D gene: TRBD2
clone size: NA
CDR3 protein: CASSDGGLAKGNEQFF
CDR3 DNA: TGTGCCAGCAGTGACGGGGGACTAGCGAAGGGCAATGAGCAGTTCTTC

J gene: TRBJ1-2
CDR3 length: 14
V gene: TRBV7-9
D gene: TRBD1
clone size: NA
CDR3 protein: CASSLGDRGFGYTF
CDR3 DNA: TGTGCCAGCAGCTTAGGGGACAGGGGGTTTGGCTACACCTTC

J gene: TRBJ2-7
CDR3 length: 14
V gene: TRBV7-8
D gene: TRBD2
clone size: NA
CDR3 protein: CASSLQTSAYEQYF
CDR3 DNA: TGTGCCAGCAGCTTACAAACTAGCGCGTACGAGCAGTACTTC

J gene: TRBJ2-2
CDR3 length: 18
V gene: TRBV7-2
D gene: TRBD2
clone size: once
CDR3 protein: CASRSPGLAGPNTGELFF
CDR3 DNA: TGTGCCAGCAGATCACCGGGACTAGCGGGCCCGAACACCGGGGAGCTGTTTTTT

J gene: TRBJ2-7
CDR3 length: 15
V gene: TRBV11-3
D gene: TRBD1
clone size: NA
CDR3 protein: CASSSSGTGRGEQYF
CDR3 DNA: TGTGCCAGCAGCTCCTCCGGGACAGGTCGGGGCGAGCAGTACTTC

J gene: TRBJ1-4
CDR3 length: 15
V gene: TRBV7-2
D gene: TRBD1
clone size: few
CDR3 protein: CASSPSGTGAEKLFF
CDR3 DNA: TGTGCCAGCAGCCCCTCCGGGACAGGGGCAGAAAAACTGTTTTTT

J gene: TRBJ2-7
CDR3 length: 13
V gene: TRBV7-2
D gene: NA
clone size: NA
CDR3 protein: CASRDQGNYEQYF
CDR3 DNA: TGTGCCAGCAGGGACCAGGGTAACTACGAGCAGTACTTC

J gene: TRBJ2-6
CDR3 length: 16
V gene: TRBV15
D gene: NA
clone size: NA
CDR3 protein: CATRFAQGSGANVLTF
CDR3 DNA: TGTGCCACCAGGTTTGCACAGGGCTCTGGGGCCAACGTCCTGACTTTC

J gene: TRBJ1-4
CDR3 length: 13
V gene: TRBV7-9
D gene: NA
clone size: NA
CDR3 protein: CASTLQGKEKLFF
CDR3 DNA: TGTGCCAGCACCCTGCAGGGGAAGGAAAAACTGTTTTTT

J gene: TRBJ2-1
CDR3 length: 18
V gene: TRBV4-2
D gene: TRBD2
clone size: once
CDR3 protein: CASSQGQLAGGPGNEQFF
CDR3 DNA: TGTGCCAGCAGCCAAGGCCAGCTAGCGGGGGGCCCCGGCAATGAGCAGTTCTTC

J gene: TRBJ1-2
CDR3 length: 16
V gene: TRBV30
D gene: TRBD1
clone size: NA
CDR3 protein: CAWSVAGGRRSDGYTF
CDR3 DNA: TGTGCCTGGAGTGTGGCAGGGGGCCGGAGGAGCGATGGATACACCTTC

J gene: TRBJ1-4
CDR3 length: 15
V gene: TRBV19
D gene: TRBD1
clone size: once
CDR3 protein: CASRVGTGGDEKLFF
CDR3 DNA: TGTGCCAGTAGGGTCGGGACAGGGGGCGATGAAAAACTGTTTTTT

J gene: TRBJ1-1
CDR3 length: 12
V gene: TRBV4-2
D gene: NA
clone size: NA
CDR3 protein: CASSQGEAEAFF
CDR3 DNA: TGTGCCAGCAGCCAAGGCGAGGCTGAAGCTTTCTTT

J gene: TRBJ1-2
CDR3 length: 15
V gene: TRBV7-9
D gene: TRBD1
clone size: NA
CDR3 protein: CASSPWRTGEQGYTF
CDR3 DNA: TGTGCCAGCAGCCCTTGGCGGACAGGGGAGCAAGGATACACCTTC

J gene: TRBJ1-2
CDR3 length: 13
V gene: TRBV28
D gene: TRBD1
clone size: NA
CDR3 protein: CASSPGGQYGYTF
CDR3 DNA: TGTGCCAGCAGTCCAGGGGGCCAATATGGCTACACCTTC

J gene: TRBJ2-5
CDR3 length: 16
V gene: TRBV19
D gene: TRBD1
clone size: NA
CDR3 protein: CASSIKGAAYQETQYF
CDR3 DNA: TGTGCCAGTAGTATAAAGGGGGCAGCGTACCAAGAGACCCAGTACTTC

J gene: TRBJ1-6
CDR3 length: 15
V gene: TRBV10-3
D gene: NA
clone size: NA
CDR3 protein: CAISGQVSYNSPLHF
CDR3 DNA: TGTGCGATCTCGGGACAAGTTTCCTATAATTCACCCCTCCACTTT

J gene: TRBJ2-6
CDR3 length: 15
V gene: TRBV7-9
D gene: NA
clone size: NA
CDR3 protein: CASSLSGVGANVLTF
CDR3 DNA: TGTGCCAGCAGCTTATCGGGTGTCGGGGCCAACGTCCTGACTTTC

J gene: TRBJ1-5
CDR3 length: 15
V gene: TRBV2
D gene: TRBD1
clone size: NA
CDR3 protein: CASSEDRGGGQPQHF
CDR3 DNA: TGTGCCAGCAGTGAGGACAGGGGCGGCGGTCAGCCCCAGCATTTT

J gene: TRBJ2-2
CDR3 length: 17
V gene: TRBV7-2
D gene: TRBD1
clone size: NA
CDR3 protein: CASSLAYGRGRTGELFF
CDR3 DNA: TGTGCCAGCAGCTTAGCATACGGCAGGGGGAGAACCGGGGAGCTGTTTTTT

J gene: TRBJ2-4
CDR3 length: 14
V gene: TRBV5-6
D gene: TRBD2
clone size: NA
CDR3 protein: CASTPDNGLGIQYF
CDR3 DNA: TGTGCCAGCACCCCGGACAATGGACTAGGCATTCAGTACTTC

J gene: TRBJ2-1
CDR3 length: 16
V gene: TRBV5-6
D gene: TRBD2
clone size: once
CDR3 protein: CASSSSLAGVHNEQFF
CDR3 DNA: TGTGCCAGCAGCTCATCCCTAGCGGGGGTGCACAATGAGCAGTTCTTC

J gene: TRBJ2-3
CDR3 length: 16
V gene: TRBV30
D gene: TRBD2
clone size: NA
CDR3 protein: CASELAGGKGGDTQYF
CDR3 DNA: TGTGCCTCTGAACTAGCGGGGGGCAAGGGGGGAGATACGCAGTATTTT

J gene: TRBJ1-2
CDR3 length: 15
V gene: TRBV19
D gene: NA
clone size: NA
CDR3 protein: CASSISGSANYGYTF
CDR3 DNA: TGTGCCAGTAGTATATCGGGGAGTGCTAACTATGGCTACACCTTC